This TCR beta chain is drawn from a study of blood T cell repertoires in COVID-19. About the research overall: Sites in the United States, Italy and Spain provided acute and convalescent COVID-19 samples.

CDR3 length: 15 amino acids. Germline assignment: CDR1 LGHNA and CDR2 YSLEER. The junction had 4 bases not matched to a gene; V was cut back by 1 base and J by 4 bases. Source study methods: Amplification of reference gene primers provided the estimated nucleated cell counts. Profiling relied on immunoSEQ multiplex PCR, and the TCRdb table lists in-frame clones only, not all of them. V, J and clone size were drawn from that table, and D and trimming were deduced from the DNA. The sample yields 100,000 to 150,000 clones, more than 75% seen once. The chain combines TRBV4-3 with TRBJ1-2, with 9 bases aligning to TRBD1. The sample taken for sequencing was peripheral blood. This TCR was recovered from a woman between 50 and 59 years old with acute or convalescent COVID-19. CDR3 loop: CASSQVRGQGYGYTF. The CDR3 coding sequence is TGCGCCAGCAGCCAAGTAAGGGGACAGGGCTATGGCTACACCTTC.